Sequencing of this T cell receptor (beta chain) was carried out in a study of Ad26.COV2.S vaccination and SARS-CoV-2 variants. Stated treatment: roughly 20 received Ad26.COV2.S at low or high dose, single or two shots; about 5 received placebo; per-sample allocation not given. It was on day 63 after the first vaccine or placebo injection that samples were taken. The V end was cut by 3 bases, the J end by 6 bases, with 15 bases between. This CDR3 has 15 amino acids. CDR1 and CDR2 (germline): SEHNR, FQNEAQ (reference sequence). This clone was counted between two and nine times. Sequencing used immunoSEQ multiplex PCR; TCRdb keeps in-frame clones, though not all of them. The top ten hold about 5% of the sample, which has 330,000 or so clones, 90% seen once.

The rearrangement links TRBV7-9 to TRBJ1-5; maybe TRBD1 (5 bases). The source material was peripheral blood, sampled in a trial of Ad26.COV2.S vaccine versus placebo. This clonotype was sampled from a person between 18 and 65 years old who received the Ad26.COV2.S COVID-19 vaccine or a placebo. The CDR3 bases are TGTGCCAGCAGCTTTTCGCAGGGTGGGATTCAGCCCCAGCATTTT. This gives the protein CASSFSQGGIQPQHF.